The entry below describes one T cell receptor beta chain. This record comes from a study of cytotoxic CD8 clonotypes in ibrutinib-treated CLL. Germline values: CDR1 MGHRA, CDR2 YSYEKL. Between the trimmed V and J ends, which lost 0 bases and 0 bases, there was a span of 9 bases. The length of the CDR3 is 16 residues. Some clones are missing from TCRdb's copy, which holds only in-frame ones; the method was immunoSEQ multiplex PCR. This repertoire shows roughly 50,000 clones, about three fifths found once; its top ten account for 25% to 30%. This TCR was recovered from a human donor with chronic lymphocytic leukemia. The genes are TRBV4-1 and TRBJ1-5, with D uncertain. Sequences were derived from PBMCs, sampled after 24 months of ibrutinib treatment. CDR3 loop: CASSQDWPYSNQPQHF. CDR3 in DNA: TGCGCCAGCAGCCAAGATTGGCCATATAGCAATCAGCCCCAGCATTTT.